Sequencing of this T cell receptor beta chain was carried out in a study of vaccination and CD4 T cells after COVID-19. The treatment here: roughly ten-day PBMC culture with coronavirus spike peptide pools or control peptides (ViraFEST assay). Before TCRs were sequenced, ViraFEST expanded antigen-specific T cells with peptide pools. This CDR3 comprises 13 residues. Germline V gives CDR1 MNHEY, CDR2 SMNVEV (reference sequence). Trimming removed 7 bases from V and 0 bases from J, with 7 bases in between. Notes on this clonotype: Antigen: not known.

The Oncomine TCR Beta short-read assay was what sequenced the DNA obtained from cultured CD4+ T cells. One entry per CDR3 protein results from TCRdb running MiXCR on the PCR reads. The sample lists 15,000 to 18,000 distinct CDR3 sequences; about 38% were seen once. The sequence was collected from a human donor with COVID-19. The specimen was cultured CD4+ T cells from blood. This chain links TRBV27 with TRBJ2-1, with no clear D. As DNA, the CDR3 is TGTGCCAGCACGGCGCACTCCTACAATGAGCAGTTCTTC. Its protein product is CASTAHSYNEQFF.